This is a list of T cell receptor beta chains from one sample in a study of CD8 T cells in ankylosing spondylitis. MiXCR, run by TCRdb on the 5' RACE reads, gives a single entry per CDR3 protein. The sample lists 700,000 to 850,000 distinct CDR3 sequences, about 10% occurring once. Input material: blood, either unsorted or a sorted T cell fraction (not recorded which). These receptors all come from a male donor with ankylosing spondylitis. Both conserved end residues are part of each CDR3. D genes are given only for firm matches. Clone size is stated in some rows and not others, as once, few, many or a class when expanded.

V: TRBV6-2/TRBV6-3
J: TRBJ2-7
D: TRBD2
size: few
DNA: TGTGCCAGCAGTTACGATCAGCGGGAAAACTTCTACGAGCAGTACTTC
CDR3: CASSYDQRENFYEQYF

V: TRBV5-1
J: TRBJ2-4
D: TRBD2
size: few
DNA: TGCGCCAGCAGCCGAGTACCGGGACTAGCAGCCAAAAACATTCAGTACTTC
CDR3: CASSRVPGLAAKNIQYF

V: TRBV7-2
J: TRBJ1-1
D: TRBD1
size: many
DNA: TGTGCCAGCAGCCTGGACAGGGGACAAGCTTTCTTT
CDR3: CASSLDRGQAFF

V: TRBV4-3
J: TRBJ2-2
D: -
size: few
DNA: TGCGCCAGCAGCCAAGGGGTCAACAGCTTCAACACCGGGGAGCTGTTTTTT
CDR3: CASSQGVNSFNTGELFF

V: TRBV5-6
J: TRBJ2-7
D: -
size: -
DNA: TGTGCCAGCAGCCGTGACCCAGGCCGGGACTACGAGCAGTACTTC
CDR3: CASSRDPGRDYEQYF

V: TRBV5-1
J: TRBJ2-5
D: -
size: few
DNA: TGCGCCAGCAGCTCACTCTTAGCGACCCACAAACCCCAGTACTTC
CDR3: CASSSLLATHKPQYF

V: TRBV7-9
J: TRBJ1-6
D: -
size: -
DNA: TGTGCCAGCACCGGACAGAGTAATTCACCCCTCCACTTT
CDR3: CASTGQSNSPLHF

V: TRBV15
J: TRBJ2-1
D: -
size: -
DNA: TGTGCCACCAGCAGCGGCCTTCGACACTCCTACAATGAGCAGTTCTTC
CDR3: CATSSGLRHSYNEQFF

V: TRBV20-1
J: TRBJ2-3
D: -
size: few
DNA: TGCAGTGCTCCACCGGCTACAGATACGCAGTATTTT
CDR3: CSAPPATDTQYF

V: TRBV29-1
J: TRBJ2-1
D: TRBD1
size: many
DNA: TGCAGCGTTGTTGGGACAGGGGCAAACGAGCAGTTCTTC
CDR3: CSVVGTGANEQFF

V: TRBV4-1
J: TRBJ1-5
D: -
size: -
DNA: TGCGCCAGCAGCCAAGCAGGGATTCTTCAATATAGCAATCAGCCCCAGCATTTT
CDR3: CASSQAGILQYSNQPQHF

V: TRBV7-2
J: TRBJ1-5
D: -
size: few
DNA: TGTGCCAGCAGCCTAGGCCCAGGGGATCAGCCCCAGCATTTT
CDR3: CASSLGPGDQPQHF

V: TRBV6-1
J: TRBJ2-7
D: -
size: many
DNA: TGTGCCAGCAAATCGCCTGGGACAAGTGTCGACGAGCAGTACTTC
CDR3: CASKSPGTSVDEQYF

V: TRBV20-1
J: TRBJ2-3
D: TRBD2
size: many
DNA: TGCAGTGCTCCGATTAGCGGGAGGGACACAGATACGCAGTATTTT
CDR3: CSAPISGRDTDTQYF

V: TRBV7-9
J: TRBJ1-1
D: -
size: few
DNA: TGTGCCAGCATCCGGGGGGGCATGAACACTGAAGCTTTCTTT
CDR3: CASIRGGMNTEAFF

V: TRBV15
J: TRBJ2-2
D: -
size: few
DNA: TGTGCCACCAGCAGAACGGTGGAGGGCACCGGGGAGCTGTTTTTT
CDR3: CATSRTVEGTGELFF

V: TRBV5-1
J: TRBJ2-6
D: -
size: -
DNA: TGCGCCAGCAGCTTGTTAGGGGGATTCTCTGGGGCCAACGTCCTGACTTTC
CDR3: CASSLLGGFSGANVLTF

V: TRBV20-1
J: TRBJ2-5
D: TRBD2
size: many
DNA: TGCAGTGCTAGAGAGGCTAGCGGGGACCAAGAGACCCAGTACTTC
CDR3: CSAREASGDQETQYF

V: TRBV7-2
J: TRBJ2-1
D: TRBD2
size: -
DNA: TGTGCCAGCAATACGTATAGCGGGAGGGACAATGAGCAGTTCTTC
CDR3: CASNTYSGRDNEQFF

V: TRBV5-1
J: TRBJ2-3
D: -
size: -
DNA: TGCGCCAGCAGAGTGGAAACAGATACGCAGTATTTT
CDR3: CASRVETDTQYF

V: TRBV5-1
J: TRBJ2-7
D: -
size: -
DNA: TGCGCCAGCAGCTTGGGTGGGTCAGGGTGGAAAGAGCAGTACTTC
CDR3: CASSLGGSGWKEQYF

V: TRBV6-1
J: TRBJ2-7
D: -
size: -
DNA: TGTGCCAGCGTAGGACAAGGATTCCCCTACGAGCAGTACTTC
CDR3: CASVGQGFPYEQYF

V: TRBV4-2
J: TRBJ2-7
D: TRBD1
size: many
DNA: TGTGCCAGCAGCCAGCGAGGGACAGGCTACGAGCAGTACTTC
CDR3: CASSQRGTGYEQYF

V: TRBV11-2
J: TRBJ2-1
D: -
size: few
DNA: TGTGCCAGCAGACCCCGGACTGGTTCGAATGAGCAGTTCTTC
CDR3: CASRPRTGSNEQFF

V: TRBV5-1
J: TRBJ2-7
D: -
size: few
DNA: TGCGCCAGCAGCTTGGAGGTAGTAGGGCTCGAGCAGTACTTC
CDR3: CASSLEVVGLEQYF

V: TRBV6-5
J: TRBJ2-1
D: -
size: few
DNA: TGTGCCAGCAGTTCCCGACTTTACAATGAGCAGTTCTTC
CDR3: CASSSRLYNEQFF

V: TRBV5-1
J: TRBJ2-3
D: -
size: few
DNA: TGCGCCAGCCTGAAGTCGGGCACAGATACGCAGTATTTT
CDR3: CASLKSGTDTQYF

V: TRBV5-5
J: TRBJ2-7
D: TRBD1
size: few
DNA: TGTGCCAGCAGCCACCGGACAGGGGGATCCTACGAGCAGTACTTC
CDR3: CASSHRTGGSYEQYF

V: TRBV2
J: TRBJ2-2
D: TRBD1
size: few
DNA: TGTGCCAGCAGTGACCCTCGGACAGGGAGGACCGGGGAGCTGTTTTTT
CDR3: CASSDPRTGRTGELFF

V: TRBV29-1
J: TRBJ1-2
D: -
size: many
DNA: TGCAGCGGCCTCCGTGACTATGGCTACACCTTC
CDR3: CSGLRDYGYTF

V: TRBV7-3
J: TRBJ2-1
D: -
size: few
DNA: TGTGCCAGCAGCTTAACTCCAGGAAGCTCCTACAATGAGCAGTTCTTC
CDR3: CASSLTPGSSYNEQFF

V: TRBV5-1
J: TRBJ1-4
D: -
size: -
DNA: TGCGCCAGCAGCTTCGGGCATGAAAAACTGTTTTTT
CDR3: CASSFGHEKLFF

V: TRBV18
J: TRBJ1-1
D: -
size: -
DNA: TGTGCCAGCTCACCACCAAGAAGGGCAGGTATTGAAGCTTTCTTT
CDR3: CASSPPRRAGIEAFF

V: TRBV4-3
J: TRBJ1-1
D: -
size: -
DNA: TGCGCCAGCAGCCAAGACCCTAGGGCACATGGGACTGAAGCTTTCTTT
CDR3: CASSQDPRAHGTEAFF

V: TRBV18
J: TRBJ2-2
D: TRBD2
size: many
DNA: TGTGCCAGCTCACGGACTAGCGGGAACACCGGGGAGCTGTTTTTT
CDR3: CASSRTSGNTGELFF

V: TRBV29-1
J: TRBJ2-2
D: TRBD2
size: many
DNA: TGCAGCGTTGAAGATCATAGGACTAGCGGGGGGTACCACACCGGGGAGCTGTTTTTT
CDR3: CSVEDHRTSGGYHTGELFF

V: TRBV20-1
J: TRBJ2-3
D: TRBD2
size: few
DNA: TGCAGTGCCACGTTGGGAGGGACAGATACGCAGTATTTT
CDR3: CSATLGGTDTQYF

V: TRBV6-1
J: TRBJ2-3
D: TRBD2
size: few
DNA: TGTGCCAGCAGGGCCCTGACTAGCGGGAAAGATACGCAGTATTTT
CDR3: CASRALTSGKDTQYF

V: TRBV3-1
J: TRBJ2-1
D: TRBD1
size: few
DNA: TGTGCCAGCAGCCTGTGGACAGGGGACGACAATGAGCAGTTCTTC
CDR3: CASSLWTGDDNEQFF

V: TRBV20-1
J: TRBJ2-1
D: -
size: -
DNA: TGCAGTGCTACAGGGGCCCCGCTGGAGCAGTTCTTC
CDR3: CSATGAPLEQFF

V: TRBV5-1
J: TRBJ1-4
D: -
size: few
DNA: TGCGCCAGCAGCCTGACAGCCAATAATGAAAAACTGTTTTTT
CDR3: CASSLTANNEKLFF

V: TRBV5-1
J: TRBJ1-4
D: -
size: few
DNA: TGCGCCAGCAGCTTGGAGGGGGGGAGAGATGAAAAACTGTTTTTT
CDR3: CASSLEGGRDEKLFF

V: TRBV10-3
J: TRBJ1-2
D: TRBD1
size: -
DNA: TGTGCCATCAGCCGGACAGGTCGAGTTCCGCTAAACTATGGCTACACCTTC
CDR3: CAISRTGRVPLNYGYTF

V: TRBV5-1
J: TRBJ2-2
D: -
size: -
DNA: TGCGCCAGCACAACAGGCCCCAACACCGGGGAGCTGTTTTTT
CDR3: CASTTGPNTGELFF

V: TRBV20-1
J: TRBJ2-7
D: -
size: -
DNA: TGCAGTGCTAGGCGGCGGGACGGGTACTCCTACGAGCAGTACTTC
CDR3: CSARRRDGYSYEQYF

V: TRBV7-3
J: TRBJ2-5
D: TRBD2
size: -
DNA: TGTGCCAGCAGCTTAAGGGGTAGCGGGGCGGAGACCCAGTACTTC
CDR3: CASSLRGSGAETQYF

V: TRBV18
J: TRBJ2-3
D: -
size: -
DNA: TGTGCCAGCTCACCACGCCGGCAGGGGACCACAGATACGCAGTATTTT
CDR3: CASSPRRQGTTDTQYF

V: TRBV7-9
J: TRBJ1-1
D: -
size: many
DNA: TGTGCCAGCAGCTTAACCTCGGGGAACACTGAAGCTTTCTTT
CDR3: CASSLTSGNTEAFF

V: TRBV28
J: TRBJ2-2
D: TRBD2
size: -
DNA: TGTGCCAGCAGTACCCCGGGGGGTCCCGGGGAGCTGTTTTTT
CDR3: CASSTPGGPGELFF

V: TRBV20-1
J: TRBJ1-2
D: TRBD1
size: many
DNA: TGCAGTGCTTCACGGGGGGACAGCTCTTTGGGCTACACCTTC
CDR3: CSASRGDSSLGYTF

V: TRBV5-1
J: TRBJ1-1
D: TRBD1
size: many
DNA: TGCGCCAGCAGCCCGACAGGGGGCCCGACTGAAGCTTTCTTT
CDR3: CASSPTGGPTEAFF

V: TRBV7-2
J: TRBJ2-7
D: TRBD2
size: -
DNA: TGTGCCAGCAGCTCATCCATAGCGGGGAGCTCCTACGAGCAGTACTTC
CDR3: CASSSSIAGSSYEQYF

V: TRBV28
J: TRBJ2-7
D: -
size: -
DNA: TGTGCCAGCAGTTTGCGGACAGTCGTCATTGAGGAGCAGTACTTC
CDR3: CASSLRTVVIEEQYF